This T cell receptor beta chain originates from a study of T cells in Graves' hyperthyroidism and ophthalmopathy. Whole-study findings and limits: Clonotypes that were expanded in thyroid above 0.001 mostly appeared in blood too.

In the case of this clonotype: The antigen is undetermined. A much larger clone differs from this one at a single base, so this may be a read error.

There are 16 residues in the CDR3. Germline V gives CDR1 SEHNR, CDR2 FQNEAQ (reference sequence). Recently diagnosed hyperthyroidism of less than 2 months' duration affected patients aged 18 to 65. A patient was excluded if there was uncontrolled infection, other autoimmune disease, pregnancy or lactation. Blood from later-ophthalmopathy patients was taken at first hyperthyroidism diagnosis. From RNA transcripts, TCR beta CDR3 regions were amplified. First-round RT-PCR targeting the TCR CDR3 was performed with the HTBI primer set. Each CDR3 protein gets one entry after TCRdb re-called the multiplex PCR reads with MiXCR. The data contain more than 300,000 distinct CDR3 sequences, 17% of them singletons.

The source material was blood. V is TRBV7-9 and J is TRBJ2-3, with 9 bases matching TRBD2. This clonotype was sampled from a woman aged 30 to 39 with Graves' hyperthyroidism that later progressed to Graves' ophthalmopathy. This chain's CDR3 is CASSYEASGTSDTHYF. The CDR3 nucleotides read TGTGCCAGCAGCTACGAAGCTAGCGGGACTTCGGATACGCACTATTTT.